A selection of T cell receptor beta chains follows, all from one sample in a study of T cells after yellow fever vaccination. TCRdb re-analysed the 5' RACE reads in MiXCR, keeping a single row per CDR3 protein. The sample yields approximately 550,000 distinct CDR3 sequences, roughly 19% seen once. Sequencing was performed on PBMCs, taken 15 days after the yellow fever booster vaccination. These receptors originate from a man aged 25 to 40 who received the YFV17D yellow fever vaccine. CDR3s leave out the opening cysteine and the closing phenylalanine or tryptophan.

CDR3 protein: SASGRYEQY
V gene: TRBV20-1
J gene: TRBJ2-7

CDR3 protein: ASISTSGRGPDTQY
V gene: TRBV28
J gene: TRBJ2-3

CDR3 protein: ATSQYFWTDTQY
V gene: TRBV24-1
J gene: TRBJ2-3

CDR3 protein: AGGGGGRNEQF
V gene: TRBV7-2
J gene: TRBJ2-1

CDR3 protein: ATRQGGAYNEQF
V gene: TRBV24-1
J gene: TRBJ2-1

CDR3 protein: ASSEGYQPQH
V gene: TRBV10-2
J gene: TRBJ1-5

CDR3 protein: ASSSRLAASYEQY
V gene: TRBV27
J gene: TRBJ2-7

CDR3 protein: SVVGVETNEKLF
V gene: TRBV29-1
J gene: TRBJ1-4

CDR3 protein: SASLGVGAHNEQF
V gene: TRBV20-1
J gene: TRBJ2-1

CDR3 protein: SARGGTSGSFYEQY
V gene: TRBV20-1
J gene: TRBJ2-7

CDR3 protein: SETRDLSYNEQF
V gene: TRBV29-1
J gene: TRBJ2-1

CDR3 protein: ASSPEGGDTGELF
V gene: TRBV9
J gene: TRBJ2-2

CDR3 protein: ASTNSAGYGYT
V gene: TRBV12-3/TRBV12-4
J gene: TRBJ1-2

CDR3 protein: ASSLRSAASTDTQY
V gene: TRBV7-2
J gene: TRBJ2-3

CDR3 protein: AISEISPSGHYEQY
V gene: TRBV10-3
J gene: TRBJ2-7

CDR3 protein: ASSPSDITGELF
V gene: TRBV7-7
J gene: TRBJ2-2

CDR3 protein: ASSQGAFQPQH
V gene: TRBV10-2
J gene: TRBJ1-5

CDR3 protein: ASNSVLTDTQY
V gene: TRBV6-5
J gene: TRBJ2-3

CDR3 protein: ASSFSRGYIQY
V gene: TRBV27
J gene: TRBJ2-4

CDR3 protein: ASSPGRSPEAF
V gene: TRBV4-2
J gene: TRBJ1-1

CDR3 protein: ASSFGGDGTSGGGYT
V gene: TRBV6-5
J gene: TRBJ1-2

CDR3 protein: ASNALGGSQETQY
V gene: TRBV5-6
J gene: TRBJ2-5

CDR3 protein: ASKQGSQPQH
V gene: TRBV6-2/TRBV6-3
J gene: TRBJ1-5

CDR3 protein: ASSQKDRRGLPSYNEQF
V gene: TRBV23-1
J gene: TRBJ2-1

CDR3 protein: SALLAGAPNEQF
V gene: TRBV20-1
J gene: TRBJ2-1

CDR3 protein: ASSLGGSTQRRGELF
V gene: TRBV7-2
J gene: TRBJ2-2

CDR3 protein: SARGLRQTQY
V gene: TRBV20-1
J gene: TRBJ2-5

CDR3 protein: ATSDGKSYEQY
V gene: TRBV24-1
J gene: TRBJ2-7

CDR3 protein: ASSGLGASNQPQH
V gene: TRBV2
J gene: TRBJ1-5

CDR3 protein: ASSQVTGGANYGYT
V gene: TRBV4-2
J gene: TRBJ1-2

CDR3 protein: ASSVRVGQPQH
V gene: TRBV12-3/TRBV12-4
J gene: TRBJ1-5

CDR3 protein: ASSRTSGNSRSYEQY
V gene: TRBV19
J gene: TRBJ2-7

CDR3 protein: ASSRGTSDFTDTQY
V gene: TRBV7-8
J gene: TRBJ2-3

CDR3 protein: ATSRKAGVRERSF
V gene: TRBV15
J gene: TRBJ2-1

CDR3 protein: ASSQGIAGAADTQY
V gene: TRBV3-1
J gene: TRBJ2-3

CDR3 protein: ASSLEGTPETQY
V gene: TRBV7-2
J gene: TRBJ2-5

CDR3 protein: ASSLPYQAEGETQY
V gene: TRBV28
J gene: TRBJ2-5